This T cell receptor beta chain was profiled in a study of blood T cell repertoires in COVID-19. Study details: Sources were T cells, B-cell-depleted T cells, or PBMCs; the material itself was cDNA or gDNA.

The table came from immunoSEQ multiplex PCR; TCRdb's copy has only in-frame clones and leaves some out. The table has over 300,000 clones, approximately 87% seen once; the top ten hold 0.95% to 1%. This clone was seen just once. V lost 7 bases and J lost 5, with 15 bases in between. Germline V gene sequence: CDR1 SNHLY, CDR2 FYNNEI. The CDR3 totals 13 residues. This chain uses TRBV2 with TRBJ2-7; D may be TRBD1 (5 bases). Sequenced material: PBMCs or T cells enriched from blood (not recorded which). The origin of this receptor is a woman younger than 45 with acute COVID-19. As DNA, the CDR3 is TGTGCCAGCATCCTAGACAGTTTCGACGAGCAGTACTTC. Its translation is CASILDSFDEQYF. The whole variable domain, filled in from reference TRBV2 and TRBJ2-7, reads EPEVTQTPSHQVTQMGQEVILRCVPISNHLYFYWYRQILGQKVEFLVSFYNNEISEKSEIFDDQFSVERPDGSNFTLKIRSTKLEDSAMYFCASILDSFDEQYFGPGTRLTVT.